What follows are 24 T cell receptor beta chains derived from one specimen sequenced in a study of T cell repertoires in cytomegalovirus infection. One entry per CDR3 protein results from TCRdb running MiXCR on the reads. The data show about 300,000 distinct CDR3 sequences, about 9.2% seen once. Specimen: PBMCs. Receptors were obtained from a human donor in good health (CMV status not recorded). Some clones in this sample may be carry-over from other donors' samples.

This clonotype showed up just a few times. For the CDR3, the DNA is TGTGCCAGCAGTTACTCCCACCCCTCCTACGAGCAGTACGTC. Protein sequence: CASSYSHPSYEQYV. J is TRBJ2-7 and V is TRBV6-6; no clear D gene. With 0 bases removed from V and 0 bases from J, the gap between germline ends came to 6 bases. The CDR3 has 14 residues. The germline gives CDR1 MNHNY, CDR2 SVGAGI (reference sequence).

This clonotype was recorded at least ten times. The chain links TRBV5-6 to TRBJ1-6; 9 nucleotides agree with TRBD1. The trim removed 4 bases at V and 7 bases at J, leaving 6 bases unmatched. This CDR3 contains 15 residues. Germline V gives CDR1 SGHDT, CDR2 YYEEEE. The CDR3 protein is CASSPRTGANSPLHF. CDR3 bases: TGTGCCAGCAGCCCGAGGACAGGGGCGAATTCACCCCTCCACTTT.

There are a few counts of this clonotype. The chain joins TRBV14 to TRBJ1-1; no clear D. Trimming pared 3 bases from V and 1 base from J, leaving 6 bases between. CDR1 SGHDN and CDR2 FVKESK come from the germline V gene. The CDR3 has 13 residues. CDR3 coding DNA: TGTGCCAGCAGCCAGCAGACGAACACTGAAGCTTTCTTT. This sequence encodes CASSQQTNTEAFF.

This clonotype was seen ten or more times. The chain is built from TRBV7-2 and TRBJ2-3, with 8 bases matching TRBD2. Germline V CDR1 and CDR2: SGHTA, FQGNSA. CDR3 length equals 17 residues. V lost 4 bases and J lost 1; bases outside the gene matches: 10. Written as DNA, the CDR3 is TGTGCCAGCAGCTCTACTAGCGGAGGGGCGGGCACAGATACGCAGTATTTT. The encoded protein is CASSSTSGGAGTDTQYF. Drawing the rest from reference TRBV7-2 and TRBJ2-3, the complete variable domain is GAGVSQSPSNKVTEKGKDVELRCDPISGHTALYWYRQSLGQGLEFLIYFQGNSAPDKSGLPSDRFSAERTGGSVSTLTIQRTQQEDSAVYLCASSSTSGGAGTDTQYFGPGTRLTVL.

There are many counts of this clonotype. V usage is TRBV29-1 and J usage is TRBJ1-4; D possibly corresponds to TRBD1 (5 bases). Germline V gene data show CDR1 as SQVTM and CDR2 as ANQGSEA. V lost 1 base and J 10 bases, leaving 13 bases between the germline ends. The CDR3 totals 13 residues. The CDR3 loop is CSVEVQYGGKLFF. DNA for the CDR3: TGCAGCGTTGAAGTACAGTATGGGGGAAAACTGTTTTTT.

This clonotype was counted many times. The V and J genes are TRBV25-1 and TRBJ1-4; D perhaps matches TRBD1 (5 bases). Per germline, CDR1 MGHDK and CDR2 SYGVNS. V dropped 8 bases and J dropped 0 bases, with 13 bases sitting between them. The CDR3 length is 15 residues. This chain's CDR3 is CASGGSGATNEKLFF. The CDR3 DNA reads TGTGCCAGCGGGGGGAGCGGGGCAACTAATGAAAAACTGTTTTTT.

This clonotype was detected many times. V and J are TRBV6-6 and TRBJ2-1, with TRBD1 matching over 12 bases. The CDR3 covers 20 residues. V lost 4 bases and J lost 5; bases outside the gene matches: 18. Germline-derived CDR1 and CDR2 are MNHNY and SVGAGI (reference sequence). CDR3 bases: TGTGCCAGCAGTTCGGTTCCCGGGACAGGGGGCAAACGGACGGACAATGAGCAGTTCTTC. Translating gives CASSSVPGTGGKRTDNEQFF.

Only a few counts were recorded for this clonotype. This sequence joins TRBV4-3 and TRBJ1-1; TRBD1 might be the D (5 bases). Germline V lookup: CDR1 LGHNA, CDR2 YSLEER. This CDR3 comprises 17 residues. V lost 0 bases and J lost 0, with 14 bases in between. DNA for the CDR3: TGCGCCAGCAGCCAAGATCTTGACAGAACCTTGAACACTGAAGCTTTCTTT. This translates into CASSQDLDRTLNTEAFF.

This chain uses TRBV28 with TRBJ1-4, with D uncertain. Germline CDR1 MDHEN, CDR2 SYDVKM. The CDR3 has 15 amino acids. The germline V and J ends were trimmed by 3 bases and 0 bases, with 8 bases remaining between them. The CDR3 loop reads CASSLVQTTNEKLFF. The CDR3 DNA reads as TGTGCCAGCAGTTTGGTGCAGACAACTAATGAAAAACTGTTTTTT.

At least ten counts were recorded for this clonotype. The CDR3 is CASRTSGMDTQYF. The CDR3 DNA follows: TGTGCCAGCAGGACTAGCGGAATGGATACGCAGTATTTT. The chain joins TRBV2 to TRBJ2-3, with TRBD2 identical over 9 bases. The germline CDR1 and CDR2 sequences are SNHLY and FYNNEI. CDR3 size: 13 residues. Trimming at V came to 6 bases and at J to 6 bases, leaving 4 bases not matched to a gene.

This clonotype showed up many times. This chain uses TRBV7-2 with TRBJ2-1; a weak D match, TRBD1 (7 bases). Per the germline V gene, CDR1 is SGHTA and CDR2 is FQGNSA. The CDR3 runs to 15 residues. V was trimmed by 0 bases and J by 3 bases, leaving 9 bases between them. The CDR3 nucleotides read TGTGCCAGCAGCTTAGCCCAGGGGGGCTACAATGAGCAGTTCTTC. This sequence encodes CASSLAQGGYNEQFF.

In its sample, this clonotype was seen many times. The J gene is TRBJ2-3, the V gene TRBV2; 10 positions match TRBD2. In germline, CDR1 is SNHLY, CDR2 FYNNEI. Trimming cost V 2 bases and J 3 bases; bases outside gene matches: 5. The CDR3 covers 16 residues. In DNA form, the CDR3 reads TGTGCCAGCAGTGAAAGAGCGGGGGGGGCGACAGATACGCAGTATTTT. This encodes CASSERAGGATDTQYF.

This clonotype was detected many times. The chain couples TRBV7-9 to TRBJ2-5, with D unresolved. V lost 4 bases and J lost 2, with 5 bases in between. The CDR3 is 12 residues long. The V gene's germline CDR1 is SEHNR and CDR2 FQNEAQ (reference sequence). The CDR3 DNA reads TGTGCCAGCAGCTCCCCACAAGAGACCCAGTACTTC. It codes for CASSSPQETQYF.

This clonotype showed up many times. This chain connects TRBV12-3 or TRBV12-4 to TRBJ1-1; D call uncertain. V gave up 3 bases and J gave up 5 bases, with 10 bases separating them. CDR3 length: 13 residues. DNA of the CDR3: TGTGCCAGCAGTTTCTTCGGGAGGACTGAAGCTTTCTTT. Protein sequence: CASSFFGRTEAFF.

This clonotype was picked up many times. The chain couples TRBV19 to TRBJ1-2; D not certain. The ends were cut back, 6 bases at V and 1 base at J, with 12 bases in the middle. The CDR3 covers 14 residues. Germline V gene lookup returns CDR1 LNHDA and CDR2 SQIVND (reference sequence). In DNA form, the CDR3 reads TGTGCCAGTAGCCCCAGCGGGGATAACTATGGCTACACCTTC. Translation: CASSPSGDNYGYTF.

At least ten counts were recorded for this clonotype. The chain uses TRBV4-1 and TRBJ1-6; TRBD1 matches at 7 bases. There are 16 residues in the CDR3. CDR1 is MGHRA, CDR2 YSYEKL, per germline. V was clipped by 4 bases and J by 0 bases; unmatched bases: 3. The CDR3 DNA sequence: TGCGCCAGCAGCCTACGGGACAGCTCCTATAATTCACCCCTCCACTTT. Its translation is CASSLRDSSYNSPLHF.

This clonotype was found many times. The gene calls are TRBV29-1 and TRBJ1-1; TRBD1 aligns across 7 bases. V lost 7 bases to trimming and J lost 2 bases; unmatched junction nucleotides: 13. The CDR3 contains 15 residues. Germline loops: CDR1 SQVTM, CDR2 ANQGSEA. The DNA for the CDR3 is TGCAGCGCTGGAAGGGGGACAGTTATTAACACTGAAGCTTTCTTT. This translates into CSAGRGTVINTEAFF.

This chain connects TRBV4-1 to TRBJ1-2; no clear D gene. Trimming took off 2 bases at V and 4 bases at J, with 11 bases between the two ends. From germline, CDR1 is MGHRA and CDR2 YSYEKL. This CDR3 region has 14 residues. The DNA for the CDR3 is TGCGCCAGCAGCCAACTACCGGGCCTCTATGGCTACACCTTC. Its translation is CASSQLPGLYGYTF.

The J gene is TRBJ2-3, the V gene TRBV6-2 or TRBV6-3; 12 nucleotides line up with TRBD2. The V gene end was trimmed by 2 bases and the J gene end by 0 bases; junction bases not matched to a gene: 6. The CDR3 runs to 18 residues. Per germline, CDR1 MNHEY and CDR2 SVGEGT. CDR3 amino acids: CASSYLGGLAGSTDTQYF. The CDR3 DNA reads TGTGCCAGCAGTTACCTGGGAGGACTAGCGGGGAGCACAGATACGCAGTATTTT.

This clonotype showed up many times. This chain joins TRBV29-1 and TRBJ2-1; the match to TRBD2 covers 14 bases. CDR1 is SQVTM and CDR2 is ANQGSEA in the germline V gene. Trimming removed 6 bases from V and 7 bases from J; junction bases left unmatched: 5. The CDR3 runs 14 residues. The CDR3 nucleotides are TGCAGCGTGAGACTAGCGGGGGGGCTGAATGAGCAGTTCTTC. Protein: CSVRLAGGLNEQFF.

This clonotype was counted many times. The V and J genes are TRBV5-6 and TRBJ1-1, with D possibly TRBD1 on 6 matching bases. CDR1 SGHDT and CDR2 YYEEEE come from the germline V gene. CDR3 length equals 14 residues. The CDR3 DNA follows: TGTGCGGGGGGCCAAGGGTTGGGGAACACTGAAGCTTTCTTT. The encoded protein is CAGGQGLGNTEAFF. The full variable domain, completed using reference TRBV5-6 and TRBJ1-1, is DAGVTQSPTHLIKTRGQQVTLRCSPKSGHDTVSWYQQALGQGPQFIFQYYEEEERQRGNFPDRFSGHQFPNYSSELNVNALLLGDSALYLCAGGQGLGNTEAFFGQGTRLTVV.

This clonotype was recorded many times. DNA of the CDR3: TGCAGTGCTAGAGAGGGGGGGAGCAATCAGCCCCAGCATTTT. Amino acids: CSAREGGSNQPQHF. V is TRBV20-1 and J is TRBJ1-5; possibly TRBD1 for D (5 bases). Germline CDR1 DFQATT, CDR2 SNEGSKA (reference sequence). CDR3 length equals 14 residues. Trimming removed 0 bases at V and 1 base at J, with 7 bases between.

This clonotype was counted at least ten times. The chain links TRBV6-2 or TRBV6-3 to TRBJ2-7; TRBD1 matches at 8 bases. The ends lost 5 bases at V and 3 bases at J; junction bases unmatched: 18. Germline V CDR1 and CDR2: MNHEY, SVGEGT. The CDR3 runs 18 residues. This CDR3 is CASSVRARGPSKVYEQYV. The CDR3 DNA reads TGTGCCAGCAGTGTACGGGCCAGGGGGCCTTCAAAAGTCTACGAGCAGTACGTC.

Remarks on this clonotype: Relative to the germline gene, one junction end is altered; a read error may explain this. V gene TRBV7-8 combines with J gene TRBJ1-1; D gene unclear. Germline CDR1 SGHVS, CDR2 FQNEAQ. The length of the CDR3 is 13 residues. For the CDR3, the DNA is TGTACCAGCAGCTTAAGGTCCACGATTGAAGCTTTCTTT. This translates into CTSSLRSTIEAFF.